These 7 T cell receptor beta chains came from one sample sequenced in a study of beta chain features in type 1 diabetes. What was sequenced were expressed TCRB transcripts, since all of the isolated RNA had been reverse transcribed. Libraries were prepared by immunoSEQ multiplex PCR; TCRdb keeps only in-frame clonotypes and omits some of them. The sample carries under 950,000 clones, roughly a sixth recorded once. The material sequenced was naive CD4+ T cells from blood. These receptors all stem from a young woman in good health.

This clone has just a few counts. This rearrangement joins TRBV5-5 to TRBJ2-1; 8 positions match TRBD1. Trimming removed 4 bases from V and 4 bases from J; junction bases left unmatched: 10. CDR3 length equals 16 residues. The germline V gene has CDR1 SGHKS and CDR2 YYEKEE (reference sequence). CDR3 bases: TGTGCCAGCAGCCCCTGGACAGGGAGAAAATACAATGAGCAGTTCTTC. The encoded protein is CASSPWTGRKYNEQFF.

J is TRBJ2-1 and V is TRBV28, with D possibly TRBD1 on 5 matching bases. V was pared by 6 bases and J by 4 bases, with 13 bases between. The germline CDR1 and CDR2 sequences are MDHEN and SYDVKM. The CDR3 has 14 amino acids. CDR3 region: CASRDSVRYNEQFF. The CDR3 region has the DNA TGTGCCAGCAGAGACAGCGTCCGATACAATGAGCAGTTCTTC.

The rearrangement links TRBV11-2 to TRBJ2-7; no clear D gene. This CDR3 contains 15 residues. Between the trimmed V and J ends, which lost 3 bases and 2 bases, there was a span of 14 bases. Germline V lookup: CDR1 SGHAT, CDR2 FQNNGV. CDR3 protein: CASSFRSVRPYEQYF. The CDR3 DNA sequence: TGTGCCAGCAGCTTCCGGTCAGTAAGACCCTACGAGCAGTACTTC.

The chain recombines TRBV11-2 with TRBJ2-5; 9 nucleotides match TRBD1. CDR1 is SGHAT and CDR2 is FQNNGV in the germline V gene. CDR3 length: 16 residues. The V segment lost 5 bases and the J segment 5 bases; nucleotides outside the gene matches: 12. The CDR3 region has the DNA TGTGCCAGCAGCGGTACCGGGACAGGGAGATGGGAGACCCAGTACTTC. Its protein product is CASSGTGTGRWETQYF.

The chain is built from TRBV9 and TRBJ2-1; TRBD1 agrees at 7 bases. The CDR3 totals 15 residues. CDR1 and CDR2 (germline): SGDLS, YYNGEE. The V segment lost 0 bases and the J segment 4 bases; nucleotides outside the gene matches: 4. In DNA, the CDR3 is TGTGCCAGCAGCGTAGTAGGGGGACAGTACAATGAGCAGTTCTTC. Amino acids: CASSVVGGQYNEQFF.

This clone was observed a handful of times. The CDR3 region has the DNA TGTGCCAGCAGCTTAGCGGGGACAGACAATCAGCCCCAGCATTTT. It codes for CASSLAGTDNQPQHF. The chain links TRBV7-2 to TRBJ1-5; 7 bases match TRBD1. The germline V gene encodes CDR1 SGHTA and CDR2 FQGNSA. The ends lost 0 bases at V and 3 bases at J; junction bases unmatched: 2. The CDR3 has 15 amino acids.

The chain links TRBV6-5 to TRBJ2-2; D unclear. This CDR3 is built from 12 residues. Germline loops: CDR1 MNHEY, CDR2 SVGAGI. Trimming left V 4 bases short and J 6 bases short, with 6 bases between. DNA for the CDR3: TGTGCCAGCAGTTTGATGGCCGGGGAGCTGTTTTTT. Amino acids: CASSLMAGELFF.